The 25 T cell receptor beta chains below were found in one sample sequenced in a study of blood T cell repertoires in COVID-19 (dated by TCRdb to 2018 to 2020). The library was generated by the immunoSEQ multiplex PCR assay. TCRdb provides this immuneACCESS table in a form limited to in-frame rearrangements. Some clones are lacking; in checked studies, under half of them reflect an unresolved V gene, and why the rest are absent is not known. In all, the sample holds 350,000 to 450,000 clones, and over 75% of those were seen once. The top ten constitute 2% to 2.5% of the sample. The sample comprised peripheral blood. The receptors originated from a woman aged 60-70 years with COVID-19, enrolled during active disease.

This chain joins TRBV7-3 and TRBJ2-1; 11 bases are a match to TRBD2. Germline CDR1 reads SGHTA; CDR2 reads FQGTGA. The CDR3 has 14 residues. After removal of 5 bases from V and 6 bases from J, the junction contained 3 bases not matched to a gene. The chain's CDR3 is CASSLGLAGNEQFF. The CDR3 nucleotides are TGTGCCAGCAGCCTAGGACTAGCGGGCAATGAGCAGTTCTTC.

CDR3 DNA: TGTGCCAGCAGACCAGGGACAGAGCAAAAAGAGACCCAGTACTTC. This gives the protein CASRPGTEQKETQYF. The chain uses TRBV3-1 (or the pseudogene TRBV3-2) and TRBJ2-5; 7 nucleotides agree with TRBD1. Germline loops: CDR1 LGHDT, CDR2 YNNKEL (reference sequence). The length of the CDR3 is 15 residues. With V trimmed by 6 bases and J by 3 bases, 10 bases remained unmatched.

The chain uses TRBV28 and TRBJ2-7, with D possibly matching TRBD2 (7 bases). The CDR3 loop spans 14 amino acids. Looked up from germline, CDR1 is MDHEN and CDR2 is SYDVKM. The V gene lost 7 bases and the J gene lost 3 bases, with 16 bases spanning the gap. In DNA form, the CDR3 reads TGTGCCAGCACCAGAGGAGGGGGGGTCTACGAGCAGTACTTC. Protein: CASTRGGGVYEQYF.

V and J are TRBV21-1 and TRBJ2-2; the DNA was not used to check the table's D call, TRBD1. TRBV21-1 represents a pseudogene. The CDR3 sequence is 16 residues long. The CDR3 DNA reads TGTGCCAGCAGCAAAAGGGGCAGGGGTTCGGCCGGGGAGCTGTTTTTT. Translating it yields CASSKRGRGSAGELFF.

CDR3 bases: TGTGCCAGCAGCTCAGGGGCGACGAACACTGAAGCTTTCTTT. Translated: CASSSGATNTEAFF. The chain links TRBV6-5 to TRBJ1-1; D might be TRBD1 (6 bases). This CDR3 has 14 residues. In germline, CDR1 is MNHEY, CDR2 SVGAGI. With 6 bases removed from V and 1 base from J, the gap between germline ends came to 12 bases.

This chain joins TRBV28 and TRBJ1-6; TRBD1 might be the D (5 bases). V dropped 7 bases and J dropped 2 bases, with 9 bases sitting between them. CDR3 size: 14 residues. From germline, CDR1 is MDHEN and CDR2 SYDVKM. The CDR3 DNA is TGTGCCAGCACCGGGGGGGCCTATAATTCACCCCTCCACTTT. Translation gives CASTGGAYNSPLHF.

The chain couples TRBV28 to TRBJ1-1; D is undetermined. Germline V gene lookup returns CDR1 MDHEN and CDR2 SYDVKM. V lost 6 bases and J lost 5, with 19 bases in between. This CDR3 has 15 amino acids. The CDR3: CASSQAGGGRTEAFF. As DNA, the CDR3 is TGTGCCAGCAGCCAAGCGGGTGGAGGTCGGACTGAAGCTTTCTTT.

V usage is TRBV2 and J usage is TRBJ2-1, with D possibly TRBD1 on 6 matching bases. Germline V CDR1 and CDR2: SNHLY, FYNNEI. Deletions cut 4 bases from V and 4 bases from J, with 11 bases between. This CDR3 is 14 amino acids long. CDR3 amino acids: CASSGKTGYNEQFF. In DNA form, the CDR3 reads TGTGCCAGCAGTGGGAAAACAGGGTACAATGAGCAGTTCTTC. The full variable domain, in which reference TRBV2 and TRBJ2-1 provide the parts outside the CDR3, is EPEVTQTPSHQVTQMGQEVILRCVPISNHLYFYWYRQILGQKVEFLVSFYNNEISEKSEIFDDQFSVERPDGSNFTLKIRSTKLEDSAMYFCASSGKTGYNEQFFGPGTRLTVL.

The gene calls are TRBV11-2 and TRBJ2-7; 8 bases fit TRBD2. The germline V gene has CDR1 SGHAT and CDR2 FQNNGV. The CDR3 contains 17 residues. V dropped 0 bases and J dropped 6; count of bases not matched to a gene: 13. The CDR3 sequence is CASSLEPVRGAQAEQYF. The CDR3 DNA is TGTGCCAGCAGCTTAGAACCGGTGCGGGGGGCGCAGGCCGAGCAGTACTTC. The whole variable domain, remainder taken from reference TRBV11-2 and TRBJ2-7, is EAGVAQSPRYKIIEKRQSVAFWCNPISGHATLYWYQQILGQGPKLLIQFQNNGVVDDSQLPKDRFSAERLKGVDSTLKIQPAKLEDSAVYLCASSLEPVRGAQAEQYFGPGTRLTVT.

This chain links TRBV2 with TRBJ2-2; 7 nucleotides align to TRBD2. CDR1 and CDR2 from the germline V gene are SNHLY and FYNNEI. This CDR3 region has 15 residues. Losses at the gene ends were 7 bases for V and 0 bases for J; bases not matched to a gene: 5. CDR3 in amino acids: CASTWGGANTGELFF. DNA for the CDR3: TGTGCCAGCACCTGGGGGGGGGCGAACACCGGGGAGCTGTTTTTT.

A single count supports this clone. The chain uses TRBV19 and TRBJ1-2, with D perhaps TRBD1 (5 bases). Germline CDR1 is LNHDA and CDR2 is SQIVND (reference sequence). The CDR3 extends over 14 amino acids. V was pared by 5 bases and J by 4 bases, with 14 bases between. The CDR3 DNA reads TGTGCCAGTAGTCCACAGACAGCTATCTATGGCTACACCTTC. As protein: CASSPQTAIYGYTF.

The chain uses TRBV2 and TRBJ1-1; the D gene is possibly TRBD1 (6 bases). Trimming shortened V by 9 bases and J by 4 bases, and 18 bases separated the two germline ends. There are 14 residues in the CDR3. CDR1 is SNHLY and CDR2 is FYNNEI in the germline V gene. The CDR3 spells CARAGQSGATEAFF. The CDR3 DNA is TGTGCCAGAGCCGGACAGTCCGGGGCCACTGAAGCTTTCTTT.

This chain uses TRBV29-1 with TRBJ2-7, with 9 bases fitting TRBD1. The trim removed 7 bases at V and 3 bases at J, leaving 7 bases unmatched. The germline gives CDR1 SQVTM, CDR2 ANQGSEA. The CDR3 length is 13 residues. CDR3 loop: CSGLTGGDYEQYF. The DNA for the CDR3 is TGCAGCGGACTGACAGGGGGTGACTACGAGCAGTACTTC.

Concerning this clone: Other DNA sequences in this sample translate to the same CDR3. CDR3 nucleotides: TGTGCCAGCTCACCCGGGACTAACTATGGCTACACCTTC. Protein sequence: CASSPGTNYGYTF. V usage is TRBV18 and J usage is TRBJ1-2, with D unclear. The germline V and J ends were trimmed by 3 bases and 0 bases, with 5 bases remaining between them. The germline V gene has CDR1 KGHSH and CDR2 LQKENI. CDR3 length equals 13 residues.

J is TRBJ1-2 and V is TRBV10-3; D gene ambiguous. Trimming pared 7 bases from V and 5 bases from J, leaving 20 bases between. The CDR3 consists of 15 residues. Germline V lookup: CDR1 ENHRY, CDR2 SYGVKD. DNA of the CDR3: TGTGCCATCACCCAAGGGCGGGCCTCTGAGTATGGCTACACCTTC. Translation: CAITQGRASEYGYTF.

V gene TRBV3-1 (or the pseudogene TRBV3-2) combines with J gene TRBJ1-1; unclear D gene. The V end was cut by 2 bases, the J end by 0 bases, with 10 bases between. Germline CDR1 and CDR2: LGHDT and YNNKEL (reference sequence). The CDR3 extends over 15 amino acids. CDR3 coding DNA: TGTGCCAGCAGCCAAAACAGTCCTATGAACACTGAAGCTTTCTTT. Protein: CASSQNSPMNTEAFF.

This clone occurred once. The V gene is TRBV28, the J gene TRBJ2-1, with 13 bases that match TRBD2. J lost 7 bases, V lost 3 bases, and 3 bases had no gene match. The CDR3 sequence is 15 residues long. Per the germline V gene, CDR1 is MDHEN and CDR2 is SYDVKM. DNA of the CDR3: TGTGCCAGCAGTTTGACTAGCGGGGGGAGGAATGAGCAGTTCTTC. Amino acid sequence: CASSLTSGGRNEQFF.

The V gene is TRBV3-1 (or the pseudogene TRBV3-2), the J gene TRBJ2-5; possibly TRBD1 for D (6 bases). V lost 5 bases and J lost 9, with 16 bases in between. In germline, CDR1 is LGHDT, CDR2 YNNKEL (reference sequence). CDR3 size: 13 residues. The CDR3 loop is CASSLRQAVSQYF. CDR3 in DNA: TGTGCCAGCAGCTTACGACAGGCAGTTTCCCAGTACTTC.

The DNA of the CDR3 is TGTGCCAGCAGCTTGGGTTTGGGACAGGGATTAACCGGGGAGCTGTTTTTT. This gives the protein CASSLGLGQGLTGELFF. The rearrangement links TRBV5-5 to TRBJ2-2; TRBD1 aligns across 9 bases. CDR3 size: 17 residues. With 0 bases clipped from V and 5 bases from J, the junction kept 8 bases outside the gene matches. Germline V gene sequence: CDR1 SGHKS, CDR2 YYEKEE (reference sequence).

The CDR3 protein is CASSQDQTGGGQPQHF. The CDR3, as DNA: TGCGCCAGCAGCCAAGATCAGACAGGGGGCGGTCAGCCCCAGCATTTT. The chain is built from TRBV4-1 and TRBJ1-5; 10 nucleotides align to TRBD1. The V segment lost 0 bases and the J segment 6 bases; nucleotides outside the gene matches: 5. CDR3 length: 16 amino acids. CDR1 is MGHRA and CDR2 is YSYEKL in the germline V gene.

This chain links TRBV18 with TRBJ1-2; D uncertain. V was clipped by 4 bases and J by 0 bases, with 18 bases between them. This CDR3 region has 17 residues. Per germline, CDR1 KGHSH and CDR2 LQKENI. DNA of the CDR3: TGTGCCAGCTCACTCCCCACAGCTCTTCCCGCTAACTATGGCTACACCTTC. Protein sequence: CASSLPTALPANYGYTF.

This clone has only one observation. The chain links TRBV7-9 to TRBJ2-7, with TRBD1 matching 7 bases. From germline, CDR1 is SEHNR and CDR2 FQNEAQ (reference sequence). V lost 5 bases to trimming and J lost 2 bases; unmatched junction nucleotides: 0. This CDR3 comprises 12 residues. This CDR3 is CASSQGAYEQYF. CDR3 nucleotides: TGTGCCAGCAGCCAGGGGGCCTACGAGCAGTACTTC.

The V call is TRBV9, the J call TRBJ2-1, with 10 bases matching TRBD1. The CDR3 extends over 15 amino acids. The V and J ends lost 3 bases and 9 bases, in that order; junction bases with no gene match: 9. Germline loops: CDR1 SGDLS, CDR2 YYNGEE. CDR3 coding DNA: TGTGCCAGCAGCGGTACCGGGACAGGGGTGTCTGAGCAGTTCTTC. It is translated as CASSGTGTGVSEQFF. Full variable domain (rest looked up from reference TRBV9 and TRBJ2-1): DSGVTQTPKHLITATGQRVTLRCSPRSGDLSVYWYQQSLDQGLQFLIQYYNGEERAKGNILERFSAQQFPDLHSELNLSSLELGDSALYFCASSGTGTGVSEQFFGPGTRLTVL.

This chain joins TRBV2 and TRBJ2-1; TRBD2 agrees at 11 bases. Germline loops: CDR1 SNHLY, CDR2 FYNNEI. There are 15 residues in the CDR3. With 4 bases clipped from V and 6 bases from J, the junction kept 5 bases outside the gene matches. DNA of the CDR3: TGTGCCAGCAGTGCTATACTAGCGGGGGCCAATGAGCAGTTCTTC. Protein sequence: CASSAILAGANEQFF.

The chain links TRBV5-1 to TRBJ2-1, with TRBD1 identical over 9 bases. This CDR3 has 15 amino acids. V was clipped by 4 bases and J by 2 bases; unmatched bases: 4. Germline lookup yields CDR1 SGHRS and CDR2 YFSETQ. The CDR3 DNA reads TGCGCCAGCAGCCGGGGACAGGGCCCCTACAATGAGCAGTTCTTC. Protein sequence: CASSRGQGPYNEQFF.